The entry below gives a single T cell receptor (beta chain) sequence along with its context. The record originates from a study of CD8 T cells in ankylosing spondylitis. TCRdb fed the 5' RACE reads into MiXCR, producing one record per CDR3 protein. The repertoire holds approximately 250,000 distinct CDR3 sequences, with roughly 8.2% as singletons. The length of the CDR3 is 12 residues. V dropped 2 bases and J dropped 8 bases, with 7 bases sitting between them. Germline loops: CDR1 SGHVS, CDR2 FQNEAQ. The chain employs TRBV7-8 and TRBJ2-1, with D unclear. The clonotype originates from a female donor with ankylosing spondylitis or in good health (not recorded which). Sequencing was carried out using blood, either unsorted or a sorted T cell fraction (not recorded which). CDR3 coding DNA: TGTGCCAGCAGCTTATACGAGGATGAGCAGTTCTTC. This sequence encodes CASSLYEDEQFF.